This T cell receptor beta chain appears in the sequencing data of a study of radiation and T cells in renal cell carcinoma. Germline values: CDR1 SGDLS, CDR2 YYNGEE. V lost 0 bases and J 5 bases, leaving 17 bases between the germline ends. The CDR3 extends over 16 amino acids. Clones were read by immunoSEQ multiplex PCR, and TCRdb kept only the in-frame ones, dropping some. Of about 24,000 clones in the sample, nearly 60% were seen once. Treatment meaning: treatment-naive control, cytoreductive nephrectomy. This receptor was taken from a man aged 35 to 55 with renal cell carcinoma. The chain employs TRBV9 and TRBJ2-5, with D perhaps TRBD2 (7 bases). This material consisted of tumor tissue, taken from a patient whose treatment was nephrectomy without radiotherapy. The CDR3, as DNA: TGTGCCAGCAGCGTAGGTTCTAGCGGAGGGGGGGAGACCCAGTACTTC. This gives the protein CASSVGSSGGGETQYF.